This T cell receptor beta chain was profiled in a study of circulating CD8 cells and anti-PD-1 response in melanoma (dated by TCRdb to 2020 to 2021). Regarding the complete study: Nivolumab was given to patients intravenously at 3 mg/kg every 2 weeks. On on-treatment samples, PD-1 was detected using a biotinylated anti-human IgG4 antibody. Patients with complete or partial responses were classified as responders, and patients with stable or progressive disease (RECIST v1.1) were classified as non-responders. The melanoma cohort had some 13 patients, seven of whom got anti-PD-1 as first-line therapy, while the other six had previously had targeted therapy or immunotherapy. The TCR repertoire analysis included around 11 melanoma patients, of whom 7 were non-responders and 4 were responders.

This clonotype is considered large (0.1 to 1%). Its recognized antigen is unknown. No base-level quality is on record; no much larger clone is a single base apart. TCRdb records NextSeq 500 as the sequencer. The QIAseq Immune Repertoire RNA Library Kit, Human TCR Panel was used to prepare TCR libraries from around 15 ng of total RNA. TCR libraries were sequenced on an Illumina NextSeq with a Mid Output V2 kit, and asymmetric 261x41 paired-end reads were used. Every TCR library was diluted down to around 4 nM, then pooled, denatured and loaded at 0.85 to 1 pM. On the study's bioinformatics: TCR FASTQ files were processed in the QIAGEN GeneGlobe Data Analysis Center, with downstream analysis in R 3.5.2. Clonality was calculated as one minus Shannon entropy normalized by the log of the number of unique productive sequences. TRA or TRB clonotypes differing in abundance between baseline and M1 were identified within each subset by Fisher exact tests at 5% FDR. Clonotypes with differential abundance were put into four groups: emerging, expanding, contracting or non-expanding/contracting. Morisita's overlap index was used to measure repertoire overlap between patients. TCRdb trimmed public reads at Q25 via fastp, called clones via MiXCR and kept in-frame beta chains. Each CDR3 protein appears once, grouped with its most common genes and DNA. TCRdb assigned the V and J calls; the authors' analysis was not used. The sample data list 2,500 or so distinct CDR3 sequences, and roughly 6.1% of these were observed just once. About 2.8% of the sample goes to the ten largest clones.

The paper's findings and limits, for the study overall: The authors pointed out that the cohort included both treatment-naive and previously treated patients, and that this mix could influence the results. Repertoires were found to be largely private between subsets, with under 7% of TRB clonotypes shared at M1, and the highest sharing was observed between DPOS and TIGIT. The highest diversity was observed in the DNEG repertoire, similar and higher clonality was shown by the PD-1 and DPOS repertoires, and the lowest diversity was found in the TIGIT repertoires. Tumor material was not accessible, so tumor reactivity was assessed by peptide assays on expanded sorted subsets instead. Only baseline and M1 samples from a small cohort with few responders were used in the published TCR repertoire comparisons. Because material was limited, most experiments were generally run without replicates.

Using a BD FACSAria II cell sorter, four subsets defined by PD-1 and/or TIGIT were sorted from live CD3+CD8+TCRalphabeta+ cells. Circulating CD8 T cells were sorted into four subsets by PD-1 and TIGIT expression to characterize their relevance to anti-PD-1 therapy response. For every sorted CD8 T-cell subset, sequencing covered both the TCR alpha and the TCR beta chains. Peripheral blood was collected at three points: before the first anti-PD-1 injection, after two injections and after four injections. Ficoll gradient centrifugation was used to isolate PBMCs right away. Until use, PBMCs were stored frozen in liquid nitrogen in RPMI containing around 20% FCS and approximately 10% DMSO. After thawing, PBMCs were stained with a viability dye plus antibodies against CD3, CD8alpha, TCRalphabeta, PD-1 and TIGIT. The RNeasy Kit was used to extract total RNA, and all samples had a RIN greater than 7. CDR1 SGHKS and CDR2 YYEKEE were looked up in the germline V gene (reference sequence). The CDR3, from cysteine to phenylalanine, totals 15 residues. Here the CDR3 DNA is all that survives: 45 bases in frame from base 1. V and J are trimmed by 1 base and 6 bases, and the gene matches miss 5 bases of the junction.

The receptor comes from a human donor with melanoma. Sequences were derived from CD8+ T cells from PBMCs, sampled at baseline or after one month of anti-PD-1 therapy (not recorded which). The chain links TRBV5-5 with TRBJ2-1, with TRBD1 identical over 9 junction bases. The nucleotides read TGTGCCAGCAGCTTGTTGGGGACAGGGTCCAATGAGCAGTTCTTC. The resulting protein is CASSLLGTGSNEQFF.